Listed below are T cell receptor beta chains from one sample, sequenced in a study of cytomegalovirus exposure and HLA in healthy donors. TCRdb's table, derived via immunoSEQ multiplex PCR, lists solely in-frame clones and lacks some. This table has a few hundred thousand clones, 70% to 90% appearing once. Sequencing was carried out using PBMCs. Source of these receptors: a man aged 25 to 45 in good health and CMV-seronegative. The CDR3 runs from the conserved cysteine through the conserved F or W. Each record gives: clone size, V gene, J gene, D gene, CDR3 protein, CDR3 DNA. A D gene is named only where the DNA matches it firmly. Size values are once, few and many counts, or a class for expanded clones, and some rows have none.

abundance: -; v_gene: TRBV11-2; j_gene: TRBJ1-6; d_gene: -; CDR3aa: CASSLSSPLHF; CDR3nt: TGTGCCAGCAGCTTGTCGTCACCCCTCCACTTT
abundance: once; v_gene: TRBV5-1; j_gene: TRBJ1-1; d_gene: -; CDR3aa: CASSWGPRENTEAFF; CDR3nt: TGCGCCAGCAGCTGGGGCCCAAGGGAGAACACTGAAGCTTTCTTT
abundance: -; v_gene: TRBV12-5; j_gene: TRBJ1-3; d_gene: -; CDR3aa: CASGFTGFRGNTIYF; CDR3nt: TGTGCTAGTGGTTTCACAGGGTTTCGGGGAAACACCATATATTTT
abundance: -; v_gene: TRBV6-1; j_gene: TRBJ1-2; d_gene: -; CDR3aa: CASSESPKLGYTF; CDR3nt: TGTGCCAGCAGTGAATCCCCAAAACTTGGCTACACCTTC
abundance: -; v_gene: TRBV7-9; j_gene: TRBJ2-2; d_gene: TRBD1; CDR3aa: CASSLGDRLTEELFF; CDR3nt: TGTGCCAGCAGCTTAGGGGACAGGCTTACCGAGGAGCTGTTTTTT
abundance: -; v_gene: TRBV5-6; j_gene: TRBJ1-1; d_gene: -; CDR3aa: CASSGTLQGEAFF; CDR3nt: TGTGCCAGCAGCGGTACGCTACAGGGTGAAGCTTTCTTT
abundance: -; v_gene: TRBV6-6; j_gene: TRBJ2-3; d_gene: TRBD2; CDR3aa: CASSYGQLAIEDTQYF; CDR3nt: TGTGCCAGCAGTTACGGGCAACTAGCGATCGAAGATACGCAGTATTTT
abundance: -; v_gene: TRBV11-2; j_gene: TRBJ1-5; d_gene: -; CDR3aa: CASSLLNRGNQPQHF; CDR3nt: TGTGCCAGCAGCTTACTTAACAGGGGCAATCAGCCCCAGCATTTT
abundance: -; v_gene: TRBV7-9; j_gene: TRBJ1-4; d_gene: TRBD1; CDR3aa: CASSWGQGPTNEKLFF; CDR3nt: TGTGCCAGCAGCTGGGGACAGGGCCCAACTAATGAAAAACTGTTTTTT
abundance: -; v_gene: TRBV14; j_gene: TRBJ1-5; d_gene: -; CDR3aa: CASSGRDFNQPQHF; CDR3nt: TGTGCCAGCAGCGGCCGGGATTTTAATCAGCCCCAGCATTTT
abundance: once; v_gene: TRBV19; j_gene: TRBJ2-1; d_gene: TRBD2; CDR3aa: CASSIMASGGNEQFF; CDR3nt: TGTGCCAGTAGTATCATGGCTAGCGGGGGCAATGAGCAGTTCTTC
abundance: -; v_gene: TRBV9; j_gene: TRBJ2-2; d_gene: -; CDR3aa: CASSAPPGGTNTGELFF; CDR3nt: TGTGCCAGCAGCGCCCCCCCTGGGGGGACGAACACCGGGGAGCTGTTTTTT
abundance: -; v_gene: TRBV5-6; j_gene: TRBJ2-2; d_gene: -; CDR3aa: CASSLGGNTGELFF; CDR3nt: TGTGCCAGCAGCTTGGGGGGCAACACCGGGGAGCTGTTTTTT
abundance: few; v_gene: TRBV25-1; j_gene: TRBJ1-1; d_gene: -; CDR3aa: CASSARQGPGTEAFF; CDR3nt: TGTGCCAGCAGTGCCCGTCAGGGGCCCGGCACTGAAGCTTTCTTT
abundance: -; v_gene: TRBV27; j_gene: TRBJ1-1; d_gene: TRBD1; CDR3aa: CASSPRTGGFGTEAFF; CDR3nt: TGTGCCAGCAGTCCCAGGACAGGGGGTTTTGGGACTGAAGCTTTCTTT
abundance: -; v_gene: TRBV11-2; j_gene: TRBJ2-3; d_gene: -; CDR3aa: CASSSWTTSTDTQYF; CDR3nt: TGTGCCAGCAGCTCCTGGACTACTAGCACAGATACGCAGTATTTT
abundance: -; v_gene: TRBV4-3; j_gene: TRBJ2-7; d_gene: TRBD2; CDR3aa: CASSSGLAGKYEQYF; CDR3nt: TGCGCCAGCAGTTCCGGACTAGCGGGGAAATACGAGCAGTACTTC
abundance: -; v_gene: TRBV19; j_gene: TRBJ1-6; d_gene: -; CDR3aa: CASSMVGRWGRGSPLHF; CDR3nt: TGTGCCAGTAGTATGGTGGGGAGGTGGGGCCGCGGTTCACCCCTCCACTTT
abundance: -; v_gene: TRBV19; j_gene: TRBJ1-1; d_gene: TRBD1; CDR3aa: CASSIDRGQGKAFF; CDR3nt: TGTGCCAGTAGTATAGATCGGGGACAGGGTAAAGCTTTCTTT
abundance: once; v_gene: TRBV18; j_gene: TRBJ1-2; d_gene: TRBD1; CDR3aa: CASSPHNRDRRANYGYTF; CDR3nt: TGTGCCAGCTCACCACACAACCGGGACAGACGAGCTAACTATGGCTACACCTTC
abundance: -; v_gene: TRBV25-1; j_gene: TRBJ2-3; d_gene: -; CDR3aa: CASSVTEHTQYF; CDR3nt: TGTGCCAGCAGTGTGACGGAGCATACGCAGTATTTT
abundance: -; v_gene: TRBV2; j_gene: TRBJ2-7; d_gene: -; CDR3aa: CASSAQGGGSYEQYF; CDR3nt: TGTGCCAGCAGCGCCCAGGGAGGGGGATCCTACGAGCAGTACTTC
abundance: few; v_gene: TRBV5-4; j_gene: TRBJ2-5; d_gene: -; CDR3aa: CASSSGAFQETQYF; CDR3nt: TGTGCCAGCAGCTCAGGGGCCTTCCAAGAGACCCAGTACTTC
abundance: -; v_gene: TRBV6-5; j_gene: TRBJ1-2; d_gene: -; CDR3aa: CASSYWGVGYTF; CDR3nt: TGTGCCAGCAGTTATTGGGGAGTTGGCTACACCTTC
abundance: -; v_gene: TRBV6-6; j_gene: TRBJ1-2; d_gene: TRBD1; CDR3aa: CASSRTGGTNYGYTF; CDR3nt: TGTGCCAGCAGTCGGACAGGGGGAACAAACTATGGCTACACCTTC
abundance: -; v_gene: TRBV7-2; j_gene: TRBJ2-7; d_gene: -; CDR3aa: CASSSVGGGAGYEQYF; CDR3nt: TGTGCCAGCAGCTCTGTGGGGGGGGGCGCAGGTTACGAGCAGTACTTC
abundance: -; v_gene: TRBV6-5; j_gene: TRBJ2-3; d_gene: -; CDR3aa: CASRADTQYF; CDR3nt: TGTGCCAGCCGGGCAGATACGCAGTATTTT
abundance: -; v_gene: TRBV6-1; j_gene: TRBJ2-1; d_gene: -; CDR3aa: CASTPRGRANEQFF; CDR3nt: TGTGCCAGCACCCCTCGCGGCAGGGCCAATGAGCAGTTCTTC
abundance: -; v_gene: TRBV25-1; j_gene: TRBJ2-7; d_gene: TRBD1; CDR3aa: CASSETGGRAYEQYF; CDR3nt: TGTGCCAGCAGTGAGACAGGGGGCCGTGCCTACGAGCAGTACTTC
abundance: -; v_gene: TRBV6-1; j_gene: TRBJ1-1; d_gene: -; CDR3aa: CASSETLNTEAFF; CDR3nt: TGTGCCAGCAGTGAAACATTGAACACTGAAGCTTTCTTT
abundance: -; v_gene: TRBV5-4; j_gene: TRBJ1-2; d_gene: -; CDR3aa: CASSEPLLGGPYGYTF; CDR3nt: TGTGCCAGCAGCGAACCCCTGCTCGGGGGGCCCTATGGCTACACCTTC
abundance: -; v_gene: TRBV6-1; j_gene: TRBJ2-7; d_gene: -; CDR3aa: CASSEIWAEQYF; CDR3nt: TGTGCCAGCAGTGAAATCTGGGCCGAGCAGTACTTC